Below, one TCR beta chain is given with its context. Antigen specificity is unknown. The data were taken from a study of T cell responses to AZD1222 COVID-19 vaccine. This CDR3 is 18 amino acids long. Germline CDR1 is ENHRY and CDR2 is SYGVKD. The V and J ends lost 4 bases and 3 bases, in that order; junction bases with no gene match: 12. Findings and caveats of the study: The peak T cell response came first, and repertoires were sampled only after it.

Using immunoSEQ multiplex PCR, the repertoire was profiled, and TCRdb retains in-frame clones only, with some absent. The table records some 130,000 clones, 88% of them present only once. Sequenced here: peripheral blood, sampled on day 0 of MenACWY control vaccination. The receptor's source is an adult in good health. This chain links TRBV10-3 with TRBJ1-1, with TRBD1 matching over 12 bases. The CDR3 is CAISGRVGQGAVDTEAFF. CDR3 coding DNA: TGTGCCATCAGTGGGAGAGTGGGACAGGGGGCGGTGGACACTGAAGCTTTCTTT.